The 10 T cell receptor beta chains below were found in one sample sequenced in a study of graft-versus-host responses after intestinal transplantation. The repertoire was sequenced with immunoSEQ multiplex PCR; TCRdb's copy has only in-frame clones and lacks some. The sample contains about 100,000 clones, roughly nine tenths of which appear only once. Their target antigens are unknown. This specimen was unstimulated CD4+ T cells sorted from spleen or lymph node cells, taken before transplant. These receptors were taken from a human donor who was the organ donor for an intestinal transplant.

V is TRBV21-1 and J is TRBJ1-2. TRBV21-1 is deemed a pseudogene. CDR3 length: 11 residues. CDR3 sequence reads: CASSKYGGYTF. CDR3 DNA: TGTGCCAGCAGCAAATATGGAGGCTACACCTTC.

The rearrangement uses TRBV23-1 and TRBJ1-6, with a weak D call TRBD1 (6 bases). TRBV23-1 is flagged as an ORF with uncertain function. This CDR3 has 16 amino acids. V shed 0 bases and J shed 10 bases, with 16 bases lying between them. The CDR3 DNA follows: TGCGCCAGCAGTCAATCGGGGAGGGGGTTAACATCACCCCTCCACTTT. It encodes CASSQSGRGLTSPLHF.

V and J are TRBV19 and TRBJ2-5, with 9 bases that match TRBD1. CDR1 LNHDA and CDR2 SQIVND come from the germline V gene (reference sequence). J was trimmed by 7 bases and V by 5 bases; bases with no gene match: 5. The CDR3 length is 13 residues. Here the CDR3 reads CASSSGQGGTQYF. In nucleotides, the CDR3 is TGTGCCAGTAGTTCGGGACAGGGAGGGACCCAGTACTTC.

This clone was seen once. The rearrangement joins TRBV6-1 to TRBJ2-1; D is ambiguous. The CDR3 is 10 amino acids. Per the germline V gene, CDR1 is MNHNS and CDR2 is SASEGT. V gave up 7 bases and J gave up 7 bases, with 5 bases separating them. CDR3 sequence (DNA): TGTGCCAGCACGAAGAATGAGCAGTTCTTC. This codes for CASTKNEQFF.

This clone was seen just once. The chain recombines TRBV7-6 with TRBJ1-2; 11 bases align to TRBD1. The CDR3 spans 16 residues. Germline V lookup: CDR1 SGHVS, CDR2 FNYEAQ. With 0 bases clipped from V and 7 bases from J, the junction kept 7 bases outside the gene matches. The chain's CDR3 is CASSLAPGQGAGGYTF. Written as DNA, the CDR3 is TGTGCCAGCAGCTTAGCGCCTGGACAGGGGGCCGGTGGCTACACCTTC.

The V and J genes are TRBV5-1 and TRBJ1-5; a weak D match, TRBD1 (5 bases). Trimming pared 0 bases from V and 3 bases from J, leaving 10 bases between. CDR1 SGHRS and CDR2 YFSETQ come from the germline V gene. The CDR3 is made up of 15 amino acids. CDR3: CASSLEAGTNQPQHF. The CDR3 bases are TGCGCCAGCAGCTTGGAGGCAGGGACCAATCAGCCCCAGCATTTT.

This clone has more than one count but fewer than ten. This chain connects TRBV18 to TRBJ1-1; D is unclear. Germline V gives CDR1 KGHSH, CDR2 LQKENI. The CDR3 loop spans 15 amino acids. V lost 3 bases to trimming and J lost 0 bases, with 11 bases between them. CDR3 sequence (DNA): TGTGCCAGCTCACCGGTTGAAGGATTGAACACTGAAGCTTTCTTT. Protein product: CASSPVEGLNTEAFF.

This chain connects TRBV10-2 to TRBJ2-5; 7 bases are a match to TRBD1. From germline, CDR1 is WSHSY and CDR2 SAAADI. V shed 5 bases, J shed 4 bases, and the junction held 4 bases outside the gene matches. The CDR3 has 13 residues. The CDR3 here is CASSWTGGETQYF. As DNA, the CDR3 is TGCGCCAGCAGTTGGACAGGAGGAGAGACCCAGTACTTC.

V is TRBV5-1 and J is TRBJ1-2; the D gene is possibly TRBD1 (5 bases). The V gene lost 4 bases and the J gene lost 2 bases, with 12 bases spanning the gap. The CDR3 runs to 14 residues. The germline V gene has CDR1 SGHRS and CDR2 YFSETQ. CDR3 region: CASSPVGGNYGYTF. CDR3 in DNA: TGCGCCAGCAGCCCGGTGGGGGGAAACTATGGCTACACCTTC.

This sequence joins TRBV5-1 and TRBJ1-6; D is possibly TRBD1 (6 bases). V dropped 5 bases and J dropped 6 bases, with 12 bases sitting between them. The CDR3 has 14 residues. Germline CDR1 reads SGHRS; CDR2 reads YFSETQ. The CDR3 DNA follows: TGCGCCAGCAGAGCAGGACAGACTAATTCACCCCTCCACTTT. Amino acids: CASRAGQTNSPLHF. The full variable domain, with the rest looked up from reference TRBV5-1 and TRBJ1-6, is KAGVTQTPRYLIKTRGQQVTLSCSPISGHRSVSWYQQTPGQGLQFLFEYFSETQRNKGNFPGRFSGRQFSNSRSEMNVSTLELGDSALYLCASRAGQTNSPLHFGNGTRLTVT.